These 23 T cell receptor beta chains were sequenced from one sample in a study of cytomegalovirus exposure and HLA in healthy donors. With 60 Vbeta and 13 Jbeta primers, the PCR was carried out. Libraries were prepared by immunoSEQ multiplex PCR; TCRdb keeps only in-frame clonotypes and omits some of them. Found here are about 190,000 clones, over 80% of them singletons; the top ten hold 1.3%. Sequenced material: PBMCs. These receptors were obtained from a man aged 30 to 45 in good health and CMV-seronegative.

The DNA for the CDR3 is TGTGCCAGCAGCTTGGAATACCTCACCGAACACTACGAGCAGTACTTC. Amino acids: CASSLEYLTEHYEQYF. The chain recombines TRBV5-5 with TRBJ2-7; D remains ambiguous. Germline V gene lookup returns CDR1 SGHKS and CDR2 YYEKEE (reference sequence). V lost 0 bases and J lost 3, with 16 bases in between. The CDR3 is made up of 16 amino acids.

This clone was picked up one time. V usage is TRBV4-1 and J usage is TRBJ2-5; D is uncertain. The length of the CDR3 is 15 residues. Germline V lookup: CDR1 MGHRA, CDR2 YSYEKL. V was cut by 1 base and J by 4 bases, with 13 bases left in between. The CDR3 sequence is CASSQVLLIGETQYF. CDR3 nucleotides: TGCGCCAGCAGCCAAGTACTTCTTATTGGAGAGACCCAGTACTTC.

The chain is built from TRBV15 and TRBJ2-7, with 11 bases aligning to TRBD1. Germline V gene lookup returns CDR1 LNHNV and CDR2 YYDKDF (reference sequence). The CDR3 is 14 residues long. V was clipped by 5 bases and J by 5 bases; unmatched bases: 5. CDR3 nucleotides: TGTGCCACCAGCGACCGGACAGGGGGCAACGAGCAGTACTTC. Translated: CATSDRTGGNEQYF.

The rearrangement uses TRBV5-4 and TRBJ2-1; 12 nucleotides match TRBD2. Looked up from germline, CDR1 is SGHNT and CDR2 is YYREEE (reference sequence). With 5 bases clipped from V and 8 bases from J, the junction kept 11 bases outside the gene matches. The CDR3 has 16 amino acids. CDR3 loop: CASSYRLAGALDEQFF. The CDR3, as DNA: TGTGCCAGCAGTTATAGACTAGCGGGAGCTCTGGATGAGCAGTTCTTC.

CDR3: CASSVAGADTEAFF. The CDR3, as DNA: TGTGCCAGCAGTGTGGCAGGGGCGGACACTGAAGCTTTCTTT. This sequence joins TRBV25-1 and TRBJ1-1; maybe TRBD1 (6 bases). Trimming took off 4 bases at V and 3 bases at J, with 12 bases between the two ends. The germline V gene has CDR1 MGHDK and CDR2 SYGVNS. The CDR3 is 14 residues long.

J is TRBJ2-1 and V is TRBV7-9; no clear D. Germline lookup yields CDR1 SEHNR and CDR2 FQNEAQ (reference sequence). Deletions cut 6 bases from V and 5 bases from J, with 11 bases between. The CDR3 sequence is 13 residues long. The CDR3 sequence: CASSLNRDNEQFF. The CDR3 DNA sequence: TGTGCCAGCAGTTTAAACCGGGACAATGAGCAGTTCTTC.

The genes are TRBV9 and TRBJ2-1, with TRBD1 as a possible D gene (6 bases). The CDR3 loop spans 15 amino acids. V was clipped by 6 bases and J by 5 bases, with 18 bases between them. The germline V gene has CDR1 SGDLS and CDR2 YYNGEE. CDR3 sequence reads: CASTPLGGLNNEQFF. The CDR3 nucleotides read TGTGCCAGCACTCCCCTAGGGGGTCTGAACAATGAGCAGTTCTTC.

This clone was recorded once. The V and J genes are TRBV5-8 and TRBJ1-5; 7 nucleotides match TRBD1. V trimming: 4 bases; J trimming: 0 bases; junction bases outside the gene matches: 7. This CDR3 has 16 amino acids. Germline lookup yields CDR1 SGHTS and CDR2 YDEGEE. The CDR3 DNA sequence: TGTGCCAGCAGCAGATACAGGGGCAATAGCAATCAGCCCCAGCATTTT. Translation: CASSRYRGNSNQPQHF.

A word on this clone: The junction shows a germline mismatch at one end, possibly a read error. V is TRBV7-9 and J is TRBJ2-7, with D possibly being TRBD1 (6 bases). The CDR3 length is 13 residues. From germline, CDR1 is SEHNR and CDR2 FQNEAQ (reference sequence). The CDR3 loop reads CSSSYEGAYEQYF. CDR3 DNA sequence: TGTTCCAGCAGCTACGAGGGGGCCTACGAGCAGTACTTC. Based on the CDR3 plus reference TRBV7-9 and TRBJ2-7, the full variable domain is DTGVSQNPRHKITKRGQNVTFRCDPISEHNRLYWYRQTLGQGPEFLTYFQNEAQLEKSRLLSDRFSAERPKGSFSTLEIQRTEQGDSAMYLCSSSYEGAYEQYFGPGTRLTVT.

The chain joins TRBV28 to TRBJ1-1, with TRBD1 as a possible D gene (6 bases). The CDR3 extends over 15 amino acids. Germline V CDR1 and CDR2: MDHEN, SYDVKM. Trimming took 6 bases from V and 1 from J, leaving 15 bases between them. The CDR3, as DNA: TGTGCCAGCAGGAGAACTCAGGGGCAGAACACTGAAGCTTTCTTT. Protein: CASRRTQGQNTEAFF. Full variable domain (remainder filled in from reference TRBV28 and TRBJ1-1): DVKVTQSSRYLVKRTGEKVFLECVQDMDHENMFWYRQDPGLGLRLIYFSYDVKMKEKGDIPEGYSVSREKKERFSLILESASTNQTSMYLCASRRTQGQNTEAFFGQGTRLTVV.

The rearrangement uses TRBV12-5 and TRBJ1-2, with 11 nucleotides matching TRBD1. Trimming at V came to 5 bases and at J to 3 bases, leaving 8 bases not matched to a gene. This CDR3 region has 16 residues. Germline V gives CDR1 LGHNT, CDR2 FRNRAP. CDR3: CASGPGPGQGDYGYTF. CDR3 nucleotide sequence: TGTGCTAGTGGTCCCGGACCGGGACAGGGGGACTATGGCTACACCTTC.

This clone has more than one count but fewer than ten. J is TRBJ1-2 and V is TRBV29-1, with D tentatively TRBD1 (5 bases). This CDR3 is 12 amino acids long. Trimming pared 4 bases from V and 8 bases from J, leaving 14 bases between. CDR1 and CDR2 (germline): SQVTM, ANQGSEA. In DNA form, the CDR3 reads TGCAGCGTTGGGGGGGGATCCGAGGGCTACACCTTC. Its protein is CSVGGGSEGYTF.

The CDR3 is CATSRDGRLAGGKETQYF. The DNA of the CDR3 is TGTGCCACCAGCAGAGACGGACGACTAGCGGGAGGTAAAGAGACCCAGTACTTC. The chain links TRBV15 to TRBJ2-5, with TRBD2 matching over 13 bases. Germline V gene sequence: CDR1 LNHNV, CDR2 YYDKDF (reference sequence). This CDR3 is built from 18 residues. J was trimmed by 3 bases and V by 0 bases; bases with no gene match: 7. The variable domain in full, with the rest retrieved from reference TRBV15 and TRBJ2-5, is DAMVIQNPRYQVTQFGKPVTLSCSQTLNHNVMYWYQQKSSQAPKLLFHYYDKDFNNEADTPDNFQSRRPNTSFCFLDIRSPGLGDTAMYLCATSRDGRLAGGKETQYFGPGTRLLVL.

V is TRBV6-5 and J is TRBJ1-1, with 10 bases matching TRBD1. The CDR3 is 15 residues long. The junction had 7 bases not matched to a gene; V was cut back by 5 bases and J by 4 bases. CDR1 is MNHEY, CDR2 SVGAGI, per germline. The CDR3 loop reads CASSPDRGQTTEAFF. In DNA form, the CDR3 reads TGTGCCAGCAGTCCCGACAGGGGGCAGACCACTGAAGCTTTCTTT.

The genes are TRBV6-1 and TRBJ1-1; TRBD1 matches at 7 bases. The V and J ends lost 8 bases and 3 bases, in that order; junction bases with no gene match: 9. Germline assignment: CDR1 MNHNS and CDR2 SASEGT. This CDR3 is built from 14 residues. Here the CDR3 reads CASANRGGYTEAFF. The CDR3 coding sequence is TGTGCCAGCGCAAACAGGGGCGGCTACACTGAAGCTTTCTTT.

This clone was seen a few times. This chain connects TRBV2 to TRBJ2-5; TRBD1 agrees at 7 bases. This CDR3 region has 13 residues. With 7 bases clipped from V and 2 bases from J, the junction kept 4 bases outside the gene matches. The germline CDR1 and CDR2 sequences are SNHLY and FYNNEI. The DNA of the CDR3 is TGTGCCAGCACCCGGGACAGACAAGAGACCCAGTACTTC. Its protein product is CASTRDRQETQYF.

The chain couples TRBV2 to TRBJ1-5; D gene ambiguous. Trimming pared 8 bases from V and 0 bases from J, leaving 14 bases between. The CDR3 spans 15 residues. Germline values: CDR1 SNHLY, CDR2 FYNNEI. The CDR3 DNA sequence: TGTGCCAGCTCGCCGAGCGACTATAGCAATCAGCCCCAGCATTTT. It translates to CASSPSDYSNQPQHF.

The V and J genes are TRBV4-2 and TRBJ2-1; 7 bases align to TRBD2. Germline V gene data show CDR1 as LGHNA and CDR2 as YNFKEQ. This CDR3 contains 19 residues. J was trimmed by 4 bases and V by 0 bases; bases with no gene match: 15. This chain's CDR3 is CASSQDKAGDPSLYNEQFF. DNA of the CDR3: TGTGCCAGCAGCCAAGATAAGGCGGGAGACCCCTCGCTTTACAATGAGCAGTTCTTC.

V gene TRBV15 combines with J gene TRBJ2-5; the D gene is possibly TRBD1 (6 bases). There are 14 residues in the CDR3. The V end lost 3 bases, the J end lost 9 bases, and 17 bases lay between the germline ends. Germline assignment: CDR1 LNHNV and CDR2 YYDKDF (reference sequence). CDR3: CATSRRDTQRSQYF. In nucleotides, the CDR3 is TGTGCCACCAGCAGGAGGGACACCCAACGGTCCCAGTACTTC.

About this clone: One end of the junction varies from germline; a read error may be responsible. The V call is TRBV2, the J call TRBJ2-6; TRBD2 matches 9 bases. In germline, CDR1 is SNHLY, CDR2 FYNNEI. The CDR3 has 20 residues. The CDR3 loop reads CASSEFLGWLAGTGANILTF. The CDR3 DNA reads TGTGCCAGCAGTGAATTTTTAGGATGGCTAGCGGGAACCGGGGCCAACATCCTGACTTTC. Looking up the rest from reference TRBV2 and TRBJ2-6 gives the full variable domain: EPEVTQTPSHQVTQMGQEVILRCVPISNHLYFYWYRQILGQKVEFLVSFYNNEISEKSEIFDDQFSVERPDGSNFTLKIRSTKLEDSAMYFCASSEFLGWLAGTGANILTFGAGSRLTVL.

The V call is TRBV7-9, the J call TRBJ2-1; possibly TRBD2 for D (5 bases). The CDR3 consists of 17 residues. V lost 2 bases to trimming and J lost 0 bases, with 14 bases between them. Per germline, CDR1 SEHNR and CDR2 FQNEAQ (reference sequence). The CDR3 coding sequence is TGTGCCAGCAGCTTACCCCTTGAGGGCAGCTCCTACAATGAGCAGTTCTTC. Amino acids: CASSLPLEGSSYNEQFF.

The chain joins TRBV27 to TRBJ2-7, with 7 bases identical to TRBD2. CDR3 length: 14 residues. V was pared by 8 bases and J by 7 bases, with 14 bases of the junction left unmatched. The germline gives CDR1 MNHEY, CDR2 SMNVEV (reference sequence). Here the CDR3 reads CASGVTSDPREQYF. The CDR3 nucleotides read TGTGCCAGCGGTGTCACTAGCGACCCGAGAGAGCAGTACTTC.

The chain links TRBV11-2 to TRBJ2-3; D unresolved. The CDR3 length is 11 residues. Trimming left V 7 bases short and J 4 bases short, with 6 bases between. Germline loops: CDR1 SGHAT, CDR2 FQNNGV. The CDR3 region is CASTLADTQYF. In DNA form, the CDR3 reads TGTGCCAGCACCCTCGCAGATACGCAGTATTTT.